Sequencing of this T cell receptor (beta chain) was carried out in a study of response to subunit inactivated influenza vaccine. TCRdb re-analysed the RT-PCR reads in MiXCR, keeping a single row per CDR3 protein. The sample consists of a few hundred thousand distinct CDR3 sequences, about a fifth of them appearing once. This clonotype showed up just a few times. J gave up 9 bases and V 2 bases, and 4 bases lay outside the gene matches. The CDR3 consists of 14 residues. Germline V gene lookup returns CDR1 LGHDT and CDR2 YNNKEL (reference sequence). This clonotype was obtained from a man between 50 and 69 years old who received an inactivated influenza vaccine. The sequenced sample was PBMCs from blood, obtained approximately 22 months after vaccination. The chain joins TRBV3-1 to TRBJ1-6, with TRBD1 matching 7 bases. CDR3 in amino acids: CASSQPNRGSPLHF. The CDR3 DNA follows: TGTGCCAGCAGCCAACCAAACAGGGGTTCACCCCTCCACTTT.